This record covers a single T cell receptor (beta chain). Its target is not known. The data are from a study of cytomegalovirus exposure and HLA in healthy donors. Broader study findings: Under in vitro conditions, three CMV-associated chains were confirmed as specific for CMV antigens. Previously analyzed data showed that most TCR beta V segments were productive at a frequency of about 87% or about 30%.

The CDR3 extends over 13 amino acids. V gave up 3 bases and J gave up 3 bases, with 8 bases separating them. Germline values: CDR1 SEHNR, CDR2 FQNEAQ (reference sequence). The PCR used 60 Vbeta and 13 Jbeta primers. As originally analysed: Some 9.9 million shared chains were among 80 million or so unique TCR beta chains counted in a later analysis. Measured with immunoSEQ multiplex PCR; TCRdb has only the in-frame clones, and not every one. V, J and clone size are those of that table, while D and trimming were read from the DNA. This sample has about 67,000 clones, with 75% found just once. The sample comprised PBMCs. The rearrangement links TRBV7-9 to TRBJ1-1, with TRBD1 as a possible D gene (6 bases). This clonotype was sampled from a man between 60 and 70 years old in good health and CMV-seropositive. The CDR3 loop reads CASSFRQDTEAFF. CDR3 sequence (DNA): TGTGCCAGCAGCTTCAGACAGGACACTGAAGCTTTCTTT.